Sequencing of this T cell receptor beta chain was carried out in a study of blood T cell repertoires in COVID-19. As processed by the authors: Estimation of nucleated cell counts was performed using reference gene primer amplification. Only in-frame clones appear in the TCRdb table, and some are missing; sequencing was by immunoSEQ multiplex PCR. V and J calls and clone size are copied from that table; D and trimming were computed from the DNA. Counted here are roughly 97,000 clones, 90% occurring once; the ten biggest clones make up about 1.7%. The sequenced sample was peripheral blood. This TCR derives from a man aged 55 to 70 with acute or convalescent COVID-19.

The CDR3, as DNA: TGTGCCAGCAGTGTTTTTGACAGCCCTTATGGCTACACCTTC. Translated, it gives CASSVFDSPYGYTF. V and J are TRBV2 and TRBJ1-2, with D possibly matching TRBD1 (5 bases). The CDR3 runs 14 residues. Germline values: CDR1 SNHLY, CDR2 FYNNEI. Trimming took 4 bases from V and 5 from J, leaving 14 bases between them.